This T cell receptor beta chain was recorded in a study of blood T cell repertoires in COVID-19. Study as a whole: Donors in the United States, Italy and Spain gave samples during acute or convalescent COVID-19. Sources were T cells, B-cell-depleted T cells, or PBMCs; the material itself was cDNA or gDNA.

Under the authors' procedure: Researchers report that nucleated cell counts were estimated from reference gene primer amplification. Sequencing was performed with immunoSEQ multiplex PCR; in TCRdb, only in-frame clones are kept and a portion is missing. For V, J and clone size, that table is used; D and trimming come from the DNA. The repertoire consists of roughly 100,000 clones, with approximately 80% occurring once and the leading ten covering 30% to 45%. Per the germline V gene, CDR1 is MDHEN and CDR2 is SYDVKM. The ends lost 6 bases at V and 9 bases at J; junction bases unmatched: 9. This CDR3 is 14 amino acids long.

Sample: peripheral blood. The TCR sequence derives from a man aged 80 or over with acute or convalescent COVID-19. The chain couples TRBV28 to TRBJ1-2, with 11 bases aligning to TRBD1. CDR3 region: CASSLPGTGGRYTF. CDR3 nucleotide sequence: TGTGCCAGCAGCCTCCCCGGGACAGGGGGACGCTACACCTTC.